The entry below gives a single T cell receptor beta chain sequence along with its context. The antigen remains undetermined. Time point given: sample taken at primary tumor resection. The CDR3 has 12 amino acids. With 4 bases removed from V and 3 bases from J, the gap between germline ends came to 6 bases. Germline CDR1 MGHDK, CDR2 SYGVNS. MiXCR was run by TCRdb on the 5' RACE reads, yielding one entry per CDR3 protein. The table shows tens of thousands of distinct CDR3 sequences, with around 7.5% occurring only once. The source of the sample is a study of spatial heterogeneity in lung cancer. Study-wide points: Whereas they appeared in blood less at follow-up, ubiquitous expanded tumor TCRs appeared there more at resection.

The TCR comes from a male donor with early-stage non-small cell lung cancer. The rearrangement joins TRBV25-1 to TRBJ1-1; no clear D. Sequencing used PBMCs, obtained at surgery. CDR3 nucleotide sequence: TGTGCCAGCAGTGTCGTTGACACTGAAGCTTTCTTT. Translation gives CASSVVDTEAFF.